The subject of this entry is one T cell receptor beta chain. The data are from a study of T cells after yellow fever vaccination. Germline V gene lookup returns CDR1 SGHTA and CDR2 FQGNSA. There are 13 residues in the CDR3. Trimming took 6 bases from V and 5 from J, leaving 13 bases between them. Synthesis of TCR cDNA relied on 5'RACE template switching, which attached a universal primer site and UMIs. TCRdb analysed the 5' RACE reads with MiXCR anew, one entry per CDR3 protein. Here the sample spans hundreds of thousands of distinct CDR3 sequences, 9.5% to 15% being singletons. The specimen was CD4+ T cells sorted from PBMCs, collected 15 days after the yellow fever booster vaccination. V and J are TRBV7-2 and TRBJ1-2; maybe TRBD1 (6 bases). The receptor's source is a man younger than 35 who received the YFV17D yellow fever vaccine. The CDR3 here is CASSAGQQYGYTF. CDR3 bases: TGTGCCAGCAGTGCTGGACAGCAATATGGCTACACCTTC.